This passage covers 28 T cell receptor beta chains from one sample sequenced in a study of blood T cell repertoires in COVID-19. Sequencing used immunoSEQ multiplex PCR; TCRdb keeps in-frame clones, though not all of them. The sample lists 100,000 to 150,000 clones, over 75% seen once, with approximately 4% in the top ten. Sequencing input: peripheral blood. The receptor set was obtained from a woman aged 60-70 years with acute or convalescent COVID-19.

The chain recombines TRBV18 with TRBJ2-3, with 14 bases identical to TRBD2. V trimming: 3 bases; J trimming: 10 bases; junction bases outside the gene matches: 6. Per the germline V gene, CDR1 is KGHSH and CDR2 is LQKENI. The CDR3 runs to 15 residues. DNA of the CDR3: TGTGCCAGCTCACCGGGACTAGCGGGAGATCGCGCGCAGTATTTT. As protein: CASSPGLAGDRAQYF.

V and J are TRBV2 and TRBJ2-5; TRBD2 agrees at 8 bases. With V trimmed by 5 bases and J by 5 bases, 7 bases remained unmatched. The CDR3 consists of 14 residues. Germline V CDR1 and CDR2: SNHLY, FYNNEI. The CDR3 DNA reads TGTGCCAGCAGTCGAGCGGGAGCGGAGGAGACCCAGTACTTC. This codes for CASSRAGAEETQYF.

The chain is built from TRBV7-2 and TRBJ2-1, with TRBD2 matching 8 bases. The V segment lost 5 bases and the J segment 7 bases; nucleotides outside the gene matches: 7. Germline V gives CDR1 SGHTA, CDR2 FQGNSA. This CDR3 is 14 amino acids long. CDR3 region: CASSLSGTINEQFF. The CDR3 DNA reads TGTGCCAGCAGCCTTAGCGGGACGATAAATGAGCAGTTCTTC.

The chain carries TRBV9 and TRBJ2-7, with D possibly being TRBD2 (6 bases). The CDR3 is 14 residues long. Germline V gives CDR1 SGDLS, CDR2 YYNGEE. Trimming shortened V by 3 bases and J by 3 bases, and 13 bases separated the two germline ends. The CDR3 DNA is TGTGCCAGCAGCGGCGGAGGGGCGGGCTACGAGCAGTACTTC. It is translated as CASSGGGAGYEQYF.

DNA of the CDR3: TGTGCCAGCAGTGAAGCGGGATCTTCCCTAGGGGGAGCTTTCTTT. Translated, it gives CASSEAGSSLGGAFF. V is TRBV2 and J is TRBJ1-1; a weak D match, TRBD1 (6 bases). The V gene's germline CDR1 is SNHLY and CDR2 FYNNEI. CDR3 length: 15 amino acids. Trimming took 0 bases from V and 10 from J, leaving 18 bases between them.

The CDR3 loop reads CASSAGGSQETQYF. Here the CDR3 DNA reads TGTGCCAGCAGCGCGGGGGGATCCCAAGAGACCCAGTACTTC. The rearrangement links TRBV5-4 to TRBJ2-5; 8 bases fit TRBD2. This CDR3 is built from 14 residues. With V trimmed by 4 bases and J by 1 base, 3 bases remained unmatched. Germline V gives CDR1 SGHNT, CDR2 YYREEE (reference sequence).

The chain recombines TRBV7-2 with TRBJ2-1; TRBD2 agrees at 7 bases. The CDR3 runs to 15 residues. Losses at the gene ends were 4 bases for V and 4 bases for J; bases not matched to a gene: 7. Germline loops: CDR1 SGHTA, CDR2 FQGNSA. The CDR3 DNA reads as TGTGCCAGCAGCTCCCCCGGGACTAAGTACAATGAGCAGTTCTTC. Its translation: CASSSPGTKYNEQFF.

The rearrangement uses TRBV5-1 and TRBJ1-2, with D unresolved. The CDR3 contains 15 residues. The V gene lost 0 bases and the J gene lost 5 bases, with 14 bases spanning the gap. Germline V lookup: CDR1 SGHRS, CDR2 YFSETQ. In DNA form, the CDR3 reads TGCGCCAGCAGCTTGGCAGACCCCGACATTTATGGCTACACCTTC. This codes for CASSLADPDIYGYTF.

The V and J genes are TRBV30 and TRBJ1-4; D gene ambiguous. From germline, CDR1 is GTSNPN and CDR2 SVGIG (reference sequence). CDR3 length equals 13 residues. Trimming left V 5 bases short and J 3 bases short, with 10 bases between. CDR3 nucleotide sequence: TGTGCCTGGGAAGAGGGAGCTAATGAAAAACTGTTTTTT. Its protein product is CAWEEGANEKLFF.

The gene calls are TRBV19 and TRBJ2-5; D not resolved. V was shortened by 4 bases and J by 4 bases, with 16 bases between the two germline ends. The V gene's germline CDR1 is LNHDA and CDR2 SQIVND (reference sequence). This CDR3 contains 15 residues. The CDR3 sequence is CASSTRGNKAETQYF. The CDR3 DNA follows: TGTGCCAGTAGTACCCGAGGAAACAAGGCAGAGACCCAGTACTTC. The full variable domain, completed using reference TRBV19 and TRBJ2-5, is DGGITQSPKYLFRKEGQNVTLSCEQNLNHDAMYWYRQDPGQGLRLIYYSQIVNDFQKGDIAEGYSVSREKKESFPLTVTSAQKNPTAFYLCASSTRGNKAETQYFGPGTRLLVL.

This rearrangement joins TRBV14 to TRBJ1-4, with 9 positions matching TRBD1. The CDR3 length is 14 residues. The germline gives CDR1 SGHDN, CDR2 FVKESK. V shed 6 bases and J 4 bases; nucleotides not matched to a gene: 3. The CDR3 loop reads CASRLTGGNEKLFF. The CDR3, as DNA: TGTGCCAGCAGACTGACAGGGGGTAATGAAAAACTGTTTTTT.

The count of this clone is one. The J gene is TRBJ2-3, the V gene TRBV6-5, with TRBD2 matching 7 bases. J lost 7 bases, V lost 6 bases, and 7 bases had no gene match. Germline lookup yields CDR1 MNHEY and CDR2 SVGAGI. The CDR3 extends over 13 amino acids. CDR3 nucleotide sequence: TGTGCCAGCAGGGGCGGGAGTAGGAATACGCAGTATTTT. Encoded protein: CASRGGSRNTQYF.

V gene TRBV24-1 combines with J gene TRBJ2-1; D unclear. Germline V gives CDR1 KGHDR, CDR2 SFDVKD. The V end was cut by 3 bases, the J end by 13 bases, with 15 bases between. This CDR3 contains 13 residues. This chain's CDR3 is CATSDPLDRLQFF. CDR3 nucleotides: TGTGCCACCAGTGATCCGTTAGACCGACTCCAGTTCTTC.

The genes are TRBV30 and TRBJ1-1, with D unclear. CDR3 length: 13 amino acids. From germline, CDR1 is GTSNPN and CDR2 SVGIG (reference sequence). V lost 1 base and J lost 1, with 7 bases in between. The CDR3 here is CAWSAEWNTEAFF. CDR3 coding DNA: TGTGCCTGGAGTGCGGAGTGGAACACTGAAGCTTTCTTT.

The chain joins TRBV28 to TRBJ2-5; TRBD1 agrees at 9 bases. J was trimmed by 4 bases and V by 2 bases; bases with no gene match: 5. The germline V gene encodes CDR1 MDHEN and CDR2 SYDVKM. The CDR3 spans 15 residues. The DNA of the CDR3 is TGTGCCAGCAGTTTAGGGGGACAGGGCGCAGAGACCCAGTACTTC. It specifies CASSLGGQGAETQYF.

Written as DNA, the CDR3 is TGCGCCAGCAGTGAGACTAGCGGGAATATGAATGAGCAGTTCTTC. It specifies CASSETSGNMNEQFF. This chain connects TRBV10-1 to TRBJ2-1, with TRBD2 identical over 10 bases. Germline CDR1 and CDR2: WNHNN and SYGVQD (reference sequence). The CDR3 sequence is 15 residues long. J lost 7 bases, V lost 2 bases, and 5 bases had no gene match.

The chain has TRBV6-5 and TRBJ1-6, with D possibly being TRBD1 (5 bases). The CDR3 totals 14 residues. CDR1 and CDR2 from the germline V gene are MNHEY and SVGAGI. Trimming left V 6 bases short and J 9 bases short, with 15 bases between. CDR3 nucleotides: TGTGCCAGCAGGGAGGGGTTAGGAGCTTCACCCCTCCACTTT. This encodes CASREGLGASPLHF.

V usage is TRBV9 and J usage is TRBJ2-5; 9 positions match TRBD1. The V gene's germline CDR1 is SGDLS and CDR2 YYNGEE. The CDR3 has 14 amino acids. V gave up 3 bases and J gave up 5 bases; unmatched junction bases: 5. For the CDR3, the DNA is TGTGCCAGCAGCGGAGGGACAGGGTGGGAGACCCAGTACTTC. Its protein is CASSGGTGWETQYF.

This chain uses TRBV6-5 with TRBJ2-7, with TRBD2 matching over 10 bases. After removal of 4 bases from V and 5 bases from J, the junction contained 8 bases not matched to a gene. The V gene's germline CDR1 is MNHEY and CDR2 SVGAGI. The CDR3 extends over 15 amino acids. DNA of the CDR3: TGTGCCAGCAGTTTTCAGCTAGCGGGAGTCGACGAGCAGTACTTC. This codes for CASSFQLAGVDEQYF.

V and J are TRBV7-2 and TRBJ2-1; 7 bases are a match to TRBD2. Germline loops: CDR1 SGHTA, CDR2 FQGNSA. The V gene end was trimmed by 1 base and the J gene end by 9 bases; junction bases not matched to a gene: 6. The CDR3 covers 14 residues. The CDR3 DNA reads TGTGCCAGCAGCTTAGATGGGAGGGGAGGTGAGCAGTTCTTC. This sequence encodes CASSLDGRGGEQFF.

This rearrangement joins TRBV10-1 to TRBJ2-3; D unresolved. Germline V lookup: CDR1 WNHNN, CDR2 SYGVQD (reference sequence). V shed 2 bases and J shed 3 bases, with 6 bases lying between them. The CDR3 runs 13 residues. The CDR3 DNA reads TGCGCCAGCAGTGAGACCCGGACAGATACGCAGTATTTT. Its protein is CASSETRTDTQYF.

CDR3 in amino acids: CAISESRTLPSAQYF. CDR3 in DNA: TGTGCCATCAGTGAGTCCCGGACTCTCCCGAGTGCGCAGTACTTC. V is TRBV10-3 and J is TRBJ2-7; the D gene is possibly TRBD2 (5 bases). The V gene lost 0 bases and the J gene lost 9 bases, with 18 bases spanning the gap. The CDR3 extends over 15 amino acids. Per the germline V gene, CDR1 is ENHRY and CDR2 is SYGVKD.

V is TRBV9 and J is TRBJ2-1, with 8 bases that match TRBD2. Unmatched junction bases numbered 7, after V lost 0 bases and J lost 5 bases. CDR1 SGDLS and CDR2 YYNGEE come from the germline V gene. This CDR3 is 16 amino acids long. The CDR3 spells CASSVAPLAADNEQFF. CDR3 DNA sequence: TGTGCCAGCAGCGTAGCTCCACTAGCGGCTGACAATGAGCAGTTCTTC.

J is TRBJ1-5 and V is TRBV6-1; D gene unclear. The CDR3 covers 14 residues. V lost 0 bases and J lost 5, with 8 bases in between. The germline V gene encodes CDR1 MNHNS and CDR2 SASEGT. CDR3 sequence: CASSEAGRDQPQHF. The CDR3 nucleotides read TGTGCCAGCAGTGAAGCGGGGAGGGATCAGCCCCAGCATTTT.

The gene calls are TRBV7-6 and TRBJ2-3; TRBD2 matches 14 bases. CDR1 SGHVS and CDR2 FNYEAQ come from the germline V gene. V trimming: 0 bases; J trimming: 9 bases; junction bases outside the gene matches: 11. This CDR3 has 18 amino acids. The CDR3 DNA reads as TGTGCCAGCAGCTTAGCGGGGACTAGCGGGAGTTTCCCGCTCACGCAGTATTTT. It translates to CASSLAGTSGSFPLTQYF.

The chain is built from TRBV24-1 and TRBJ2-7; D call uncertain. This CDR3 has 13 residues. V dropped 4 bases and J dropped 6 bases, with 12 bases sitting between them. The germline V gene encodes CDR1 KGHDR and CDR2 SFDVKD. In DNA form, the CDR3 reads TGTGCCACCAGTGACCGTTCTCTTTCCGAGCAGTACTTC. It codes for CATSDRSLSEQYF.

This chain links TRBV10-3 with TRBJ1-2, with 8 bases fitting TRBD1. The CDR3 length is 14 residues. With 10 bases clipped from V and 3 bases from J, the junction kept 10 bases outside the gene matches. The V gene's germline CDR1 is ENHRY and CDR2 SYGVKD. The CDR3 DNA reads TGTGCCACGACGAGCGGACAGGGCCACTATGGCTACACCTTC. Its protein is CATTSGQGHYGYTF.

The rearrangement links TRBV21-1 to TRBJ1-2. TRBV21-1 constitutes a pseudogene. The CDR3 totals 15 residues. In DNA form, the CDR3 reads TGTGCCAGCAGTTTTAGGGGGGGGCGAGACTATGGCTACACCTTC. This sequence encodes CASSFRGGRDYGYTF.